This TCR beta chain was sequenced during a study of PD-L1 blockade in urothelial cancer. Turning to the study itself: Male sex and bladder-origin urothelial cancer characterized about 85% of the roughly 30 patients. Samples of blood were analyzed 3 weeks (second dose) and 6 weeks after treatment start.

The repertoire was sequenced with immunoSEQ multiplex PCR; TCRdb's copy has only in-frame clones and lacks some. Altogether tens of thousands of clones are present, about 89% being singletons, with the ten largest covering 7.3%. This clone was seen once. Time point noted: peripheral blood 6 weeks after treatment start. The patients had locally advanced or metastatic urothelial carcinoma. Patient sample counts ranged from 1 to 8, pretreatment and on-treatment. The length of the CDR3 is 15 residues. Trimming removed 5 bases from V and 9 bases from J; junction bases left unmatched: 11. The germline V gene has CDR1 SNHLY and CDR2 FYNNEI.

The specimen comprised PBMCs, sampled around atezolizumab (anti-PD-L1) treatment. The V call is TRBV2, the J call TRBJ2-5; 11 bases line up with TRBD2. The source is a man in his sixties or seventies with urothelial cancer. As DNA, the CDR3 is TGTGCCAGCAGTTCGGCGGGACTAGCGGAGGTGGCCCAGTACTTC. This gives the protein CASSSAGLAEVAQYF.